Given below is one T cell receptor beta chain in context. Its antigen is not identified. MiXCR was run by TCRdb on the 5' RACE reads, yielding one entry per CDR3 protein. The sample carries 400,000 to 500,000 distinct CDR3 sequences, roughly 20% recorded once. The CDR3 spans 13 residues. The V gene's germline CDR1 is LNHNV and CDR2 YYDKDF (reference sequence). The V end was cut by 1 base, the J end by 5 bases, with 8 bases between. The sample originates from a study of T-cell memory formation after mild COVID-19. General study results and limits: Clones which contracted sat mainly in CM and EM if CD4+, and in EMRA if CD8+. Cross-reactive memory apparently joined, as some responding clones appeared in pre-infection memory.

The sample consisted of PBMCs or a T cell subset sorted from them (not recorded which). The V call is TRBV15, the J call TRBJ2-5; D remains unclear. This TCR came from an adult woman who had mild COVID-19 (a few samples of this study predate the infection). Cell type and time point are not known. CDR3 coding DNA: TGTGCCACCAGCAGAGTTCACCGCGAGACCCAGTACTTC. Translating gives CATSRVHRETQYF.